The TCR beta chain under discussion was sequenced for a study of blood T cell repertoires in COVID-19. Study context: T cells, B-cell-depleted T cells, or PBMCs supplied cDNA or gDNA.

TCRdb keeps only in-frame clones here, not all; method: immunoSEQ multiplex PCR. The repertoire holds fewer than 130,000 clones, with around nine tenths as singletons. This receptor was obtained from a human donor in a cohort sampled during active COVID-19. The sequenced sample was peripheral blood.

The DNA for the CDR3 is TGTGCCAGCAGCGTAAGTGCGGGAGGGACAGATACGCAGTATTTT. Its translation: CASSVSAGGTDTQYF. The chain links TRBV9 to TRBJ2-3, with TRBD2 identical over 9 bases. CDR1 and CDR2 (germline): SGDLS, YYNGEE. The V gene end was trimmed by 1 base and the J gene end by 3 bases; junction bases not matched to a gene: 3. The CDR3 is made up of 15 amino acids.